These 19 T cell receptor beta chains share one sample of origin, sequenced in a study of blood T cells in healthy people across ages. Next came a second PCR, run for about 6 to 12 cycles, which used a sample-barcoded 5' primer along with a J-beta primer mix. TCRdb re-called the 5' RACE reads through MiXCR, storing one row per CDR3 protein. This table holds around 800,000 distinct CDR3 sequences, approximately 53% found once. The source material was blood. All receptors derive from an elderly man in good health.

This clonotype appeared a single time. The J gene is TRBJ2-7, the V gene TRBV7-3; TRBD2 agrees at 11 bases. In germline, CDR1 is SGHTA, CDR2 FQGTGA. The CDR3 spans 15 residues. J gave up 2 bases and V 2 bases, and 2 bases lay outside the gene matches. The CDR3 nucleotides read TGTGCCAGCAGCTTATATAGCGGGAGGGCCTACGAGCAGTACTTC. Translated, it gives CASSLYSGRAYEQYF.

CDR3 sequence: CAGGLRHPNTGELFF. CDR3 sequence (DNA): TGTGCCGGCGGCTTAAGGCATCCGAACACCGGGGAGCTGTTTTTT. The chain has TRBV7-2 and TRBJ2-2; D uncertain. Per germline, CDR1 SGHTA and CDR2 FQGNSA. With 11 bases removed from V and 0 bases from J, the gap between germline ends came to 16 bases. The CDR3 loop spans 15 amino acids.

This rearrangement joins TRBV7-9 to TRBJ1-2, with 8 bases aligning to TRBD1. This CDR3 has 13 amino acids. The V and J ends lost 6 bases and 7 bases, in that order; junction bases with no gene match: 7. Looked up from germline, CDR1 is SEHNR and CDR2 is FQNEAQ (reference sequence). The CDR3 sequence is CASRPTGGAGYTF. CDR3 in DNA: TGTGCCAGCAGACCAACAGGGGGGGCTGGCTACACCTTC.

The V call is TRBV25-1, the J call TRBJ2-5, with TRBD2 matching over 8 bases. CDR1 and CDR2 from the germline V gene are MGHDK and SYGVNS. V was pared by 4 bases and J by 4 bases, with 5 bases of the junction left unmatched. The CDR3 extends over 14 amino acids. CDR3 nucleotides: TGTGCCAGCAGTGTACGGGAGGGCCGAGAGACCCAGTACTTC. Its protein is CASSVREGRETQYF.

Only one count was recorded for this clonotype. The V gene is TRBV9, the J gene TRBJ2-1, with 15 bases identical to TRBD2. Germline CDR1 reads SGDLS; CDR2 reads YYNGEE. This CDR3 is built from 15 residues. V gave up 3 bases and J gave up 12 bases; unmatched junction bases: 7. DNA for the CDR3: TGTGCCAGCAGCGCCCAAGGGACTAGCGGGGGGTTGCAGTTCTTC. Translation gives CASSAQGTSGGLQFF.

In its sample, this clonotype was seen a few times. The chain recombines TRBV7-2 with TRBJ1-1; 7 bases agree with TRBD1. In germline, CDR1 is SGHTA, CDR2 FQGNSA. V lost 5 bases to trimming and J lost 5 bases; unmatched junction nucleotides: 8. The CDR3 is 14 amino acids. Here the CDR3 reads CASSPRGGGTEAFF. CDR3 in DNA: TGTGCCAGCAGCCCCAGGGGGGGAGGGACTGAAGCTTTCTTT.

V usage is TRBV19 and J usage is TRBJ2-7, with TRBD2 matching 8 bases. The junction had 9 bases not matched to a gene; V was cut back by 6 bases and J by 5 bases. This CDR3 has 14 amino acids. Germline lookup yields CDR1 LNHDA and CDR2 SQIVND (reference sequence). This CDR3 reads CASRRSGSSDEQYF. Here the CDR3 DNA reads TGTGCCAGTAGGAGGAGCGGGAGCTCAGACGAGCAGTACTTC.

CDR3 in DNA: TGTGCCAGCAGCTTAATTGGCCATATCAACTACGAGCAGTACTTC. Protein sequence: CASSLIGHINYEQYF. This chain links TRBV11-2 with TRBJ2-7, with D hard to call. V was cut by 2 bases and J by 3 bases, with 14 bases left in between. The CDR3 has 15 amino acids. Germline V gene lookup returns CDR1 SGHAT and CDR2 FQNNGV.

This chain joins TRBV7-2 and TRBJ2-1; 14 bases map to TRBD2. With 3 bases clipped from V and 6 bases from J, the junction kept 7 bases outside the gene matches. The CDR3 is 17 amino acids. Germline loops: CDR1 SGHTA, CDR2 FQGNSA. The CDR3 DNA reads as TGTGCCAGCAGCTTGGGAGGACTAGCGGGAGGCCTCAATGAGCAGTTCTTC. This sequence encodes CASSLGGLAGGLNEQFF.

The chain recombines TRBV7-2 with TRBJ2-1; 7 positions agree with TRBD2. The closer fit of TRBJ2-7 to the DNA end suggests the J call may be wrong. The V gene's germline CDR1 is SGHTA and CDR2 FQGNSA. This CDR3 spans 15 amino acids. The CDR3 DNA is TGTGCCAGCAGCCAGACTAGCTTAGGGAACAATGAGCAGTACTTC. It specifies CASSQTSLGNNEQYF.

This clonotype was picked up a small number of times. The chain employs TRBV12-3 or TRBV12-4 and TRBJ2-4; a weak D match, TRBD1 (5 bases). There are 15 residues in the CDR3. The V end lost 5 bases, the J end lost 0 bases, and 11 bases lay between the germline ends. The CDR3 spells CASSHNGQAKNIQYF. In DNA, the CDR3 is TGTGCCAGCAGTCATAATGGACAAGCCAAAAACATTCAGTACTTC.

This clonotype was observed a handful of times. The gene calls are TRBV21-1 and TRBJ2-5; TRBD1, the D gene given by the table, was not confirmed from the DNA. TRBV21-1 is recorded as a pseudogene. The CDR3 extends over 14 amino acids. CDR3 sequence: CASSETPGQSLWYF. For the CDR3, the DNA is TGTGCCAGCAGCGAAACCCCGGGACAGAGTTTGTGGTACTTC.

In its sample, this clonotype was seen once. The chain joins TRBV29-1 to TRBJ1-4; TRBD1 matches at 9 bases. Trimming removed 6 bases from V and 3 bases from J; junction bases left unmatched: 2. The CDR3 runs 13 residues. CDR1 and CDR2 (germline): SQVTM, ANQGSEA. The CDR3: CSVGTGSNEKLFF. In nucleotides, the CDR3 is TGCAGCGTCGGGACAGGGTCTAATGAAAAACTGTTTTTT.

This clonotype was found a few times. V usage is TRBV6-5 and J usage is TRBJ2-1, with D hard to call. V shed 2 bases and J shed 2 bases, with 7 bases lying between them. This CDR3 is built from 14 residues. Germline V gene sequence: CDR1 MNHEY, CDR2 SVGAGI. The CDR3 sequence: CASSYNNAYNEQFF. In DNA form, the CDR3 reads TGTGCCAGCAGTTACAATAACGCCTACAATGAGCAGTTCTTC.

At least ten counts were recorded for this clonotype. The V and J genes are TRBV30 and TRBJ1-5; D ambiguous. Deletions cut 5 bases from V and 1 base from J, with 9 bases between. The CDR3 consists of 13 residues. CDR1 is GTSNPN, CDR2 SVGIG, per germline (reference sequence). The CDR3 coding sequence is TGTGCCTGGGGGAAGCAGAGCAATCAGCCCCAGCATTTT. This translates into CAWGKQSNQPQHF.

The chain combines TRBV5-1 with TRBJ2-7; 11 bases fit TRBD2. Trimming removed 3 bases from V and 7 bases from J; junction bases left unmatched: 9. The germline gives CDR1 SGHRS, CDR2 YFSETQ. This CDR3 contains 15 residues. CDR3 amino acids: CASSSGLAVPLEQYF. The DNA of the CDR3 is TGCGCCAGCAGCTCGGGACTAGCGGTTCCCCTAGAGCAGTACTTC.

The V and J genes are TRBV5-1 and TRBJ1-1, with D unresolved. The CDR3 extends over 13 amino acids. Deletions cut 4 bases from V and 5 bases from J, with 12 bases between. Per germline, CDR1 SGHRS and CDR2 YFSETQ. The CDR3 protein is CASSPRTGTEAFF. DNA for the CDR3: TGCGCCAGCAGCCCAAGGACGGGTACTGAAGCTTTCTTT. Combining the CDR3 with reference TRBV5-1 and TRBJ1-1 gives the whole variable domain KAGVTQTPRYLIKTRGQQVTLSCSPISGHRSVSWYQQTPGQGLQFLFEYFSETQRNKGNFPGRFSGRQFSNSRSEMNVSTLELGDSALYLCASSPRTGTEAFFGQGTRLTVV.

This clonotype has a single count. The chain couples TRBV20-1 to TRBJ1-2; 7 nucleotides align to TRBD1. J lost 10 bases, V lost 6 bases, and 5 bases had no gene match. CDR1 is DFQATT and CDR2 is SNEGSKA in the germline V gene (reference sequence). The CDR3 sequence is 10 residues long. The CDR3 coding sequence is TGCAGTGCCGCCAAGGGGGCCTACACCTTC. It translates to CSAAKGAYTF.

The chain uses TRBV5-1 and TRBJ2-2, with D perhaps TRBD1 (5 bases). The CDR3 covers 18 residues. Germline V lookup: CDR1 SGHRS, CDR2 YFSETQ. Trimming left V 4 bases short and J 5 bases short, with 24 bases between. The CDR3 reads CASSPRGATGPGTGELFF. The CDR3 DNA follows: TGCGCCAGCAGCCCACGCGGAGCCACAGGCCCCGGTACCGGGGAGCTGTTTTTT. The full variable domain, in which reference TRBV5-1 and TRBJ2-2 provide the parts outside the CDR3, is KAGVTQTPRYLIKTRGQQVTLSCSPISGHRSVSWYQQTPGQGLQFLFEYFSETQRNKGNFPGRFSGRQFSNSRSEMNVSTLELGDSALYLCASSPRGATGPGTGELFFGEGSRLTVL.